Below, 3 T cell receptor beta chains from the same sample are listed, as sequenced in a study of lymphopenia after photon versus proton radiotherapy. The protocol was immunoSEQ multiplex PCR, while the TCRdb copy is restricted to in-frame clones and leaves out a portion. The table shows tens of thousands of clones, with more than 75% occurring only once. The specimen was peripheral blood, collected from a patient treated with photon-based radiotherapy. Receptors were obtained from a woman in her seventies with pancreatic cancer.

This clone was seen once. This chain links TRBV5-1 with TRBJ2-5; D gene uncertain. This CDR3 is built from 14 residues. V lost 3 bases to trimming and J lost 4 bases, with 13 bases between them. CDR1 is SGHRS and CDR2 is YFSETQ in the germline V gene. The CDR3 spells CASSSRLDRETQYF. In DNA, the CDR3 is TGCGCCAGCAGCTCCCGGCTAGATCGAGAGACCCAGTACTTC.

This chain connects TRBV27 to TRBJ2-7, with 15 bases lining up with TRBD2. This CDR3 spans 17 amino acids. Germline CDR1 reads MNHEY; CDR2 reads SMNVEV (reference sequence). V shed 2 bases, J shed 6 bases, and the junction held 8 bases outside the gene matches. The CDR3 protein is CASSLRGTSGRRREQYF. The CDR3 DNA is TGTGCCAGCAGTTTAAGGGGGACTAGCGGGAGGCGACGCGAGCAGTACTTC.

This chain uses TRBV29-1 with TRBJ2-3, with D possibly matching TRBD2 (6 bases). V dropped 0 bases and J dropped 1 base, with 11 bases sitting between them. The CDR3 loop spans 15 amino acids. CDR1 is SQVTM and CDR2 is ANQGSEA in the germline V gene. CDR3 DNA sequence: TGCAGCGTTGAAGACCCCAGCGGGCGCACAGATACGCAGTATTTT. It specifies CSVEDPSGRTDTQYF.